These 15 T cell receptor beta chains came from one sample sequenced in a study of blood T cell repertoires in COVID-19. The method was immunoSEQ multiplex PCR; TCRdb's version includes in-frame clones alone and lacks a portion of them. The data hold about 87,000 clones, with over 70% observed a single time. The source material was peripheral blood. These receptors were obtained from a woman in her forties or fifties with acute or convalescent COVID-19.

This rearrangement joins TRBV5-1 to TRBJ2-2, with TRBD2 identical over 11 bases. CDR1 is SGHRS, CDR2 YFSETQ, per germline. V dropped 4 bases and J dropped 0; count of bases not matched to a gene: 5. CDR3 size: 17 residues. The CDR3 DNA follows: TGCGCCAGCAGCATGACTAGCGGGGTAACGAACACCGGGGAGCTGTTTTTT. It translates to CASSMTSGVTNTGELFF.

The CDR3 is CASRPTGTRYTF. CDR3 bases: TGTGCCAGCAGACCCACAGGGACCCGCTACACCTTC. This chain joins TRBV12-3 or TRBV12-4 and TRBJ1-2; maybe TRBD1 (6 bases). V was cut by 6 bases and J by 9 bases, with 14 bases left in between. The CDR3 is made up of 12 amino acids.

This clone has just one count. The CDR3 sequence: CASSQQAGGGTDTQYF. The CDR3 nucleotides read TGCGCCAGCAGCCAACAAGCGGGGGGCGGCACAGATACGCAGTATTTT. V is TRBV4-1 and J is TRBJ2-3; 9 bases fit TRBD2. CDR1 and CDR2 from the germline V gene are MGHRA and YSYEKL. J was trimmed by 1 base and V by 2 bases; bases with no gene match: 4. This CDR3 is built from 16 residues.

The gene calls are TRBV30 and TRBJ1-1; 7 bases agree with TRBD1. CDR1 is GTSNPN, CDR2 SVGIG, per germline (reference sequence). The CDR3 contains 14 residues. V gave up 1 base and J gave up 11 bases; unmatched junction bases: 13. In DNA, the CDR3 is TGTGCCTGGAGTGGATCCCTAACGACAGGGCTTGCTTTCTTT. Its protein is CAWSGSLTTGLAFF.

This clone occurred a few times. This chain uses TRBV7-8 with TRBJ2-4; tentative D call: TRBD2 (5 bases). The V end was cut by 5 bases, the J end by 0 bases, with 11 bases between. Germline-derived CDR1 and CDR2 are SGHVS and FQNEAQ. This CDR3 contains 15 residues. The CDR3 protein is CASSGFGVAKNIQYF. The CDR3 bases are TGTGCCAGCAGCGGATTCGGGGTAGCCAAAAACATTCAGTACTTC. Complete variable domain (other parts from reference TRBV7-8 and TRBJ2-4): GAGVSQSPRYKVAKRGQDVALRCDPISGHVSLFWYQQALGQGPEFLTYFQNEAQLDKSGLPSDRFFAERPEGSVSTLKIQRTQQEDSAVYLCASSGFGVAKNIQYFGAGTRLSVL.

V is TRBV5-5 and J is TRBJ1-1; D unresolved. The germline gives CDR1 SGHKS, CDR2 YYEKEE (reference sequence). CDR3 size: 13 residues. The germline V and J ends were trimmed by 5 bases and 1 base, with 9 bases remaining between them. The CDR3 coding sequence is TGTGCCAGCAGGGTGAGTCCGAACACTGAAGCTTTCTTT. It is translated as CASRVSPNTEAFF.

The J gene is TRBJ2-2, the V gene TRBV2; maybe TRBD2 (7 bases). The length of the CDR3 is 16 residues. Germline V lookup: CDR1 SNHLY, CDR2 FYNNEI. V was pared by 5 bases and J by 5 bases, with 18 bases between. The CDR3 nucleotides read TGTGCCAGCAGTCAGTCCGGGGGGCTCATAACCGGGGAGCTGTTTTTT. The encoded protein is CASSQSGGLITGELFF.

The chain couples TRBV4-3 to TRBJ2-3; TRBD2 is a possible D gene (7 bases). This CDR3 spans 15 amino acids. Per the germline V gene, CDR1 is LGHNA and CDR2 is YSLEER. Trimming left V 4 bases short and J 3 bases short, with 14 bases between. CDR3 sequence reads: CASSPGAGATDTQYF. The CDR3 DNA sequence: TGCGCCAGCAGCCCGGGGGCGGGGGCAACAGATACGCAGTATTTT.

This clone was counted between two and nine times. The rearrangement uses TRBV28 and TRBJ1-2; TRBD1 matches at 7 bases. This CDR3 has 12 residues. In germline, CDR1 is MDHEN, CDR2 SYDVKM. Trimming removed 3 bases from V and 8 bases from J; junction bases left unmatched: 3. CDR3 protein: CASSLGQRGYTF. CDR3 sequence (DNA): TGTGCCAGCAGTTTGGGACAGAGAGGCTACACCTTC.

The chain employs TRBV28 and TRBJ1-4; D remains unclear. The V end lost 6 bases, the J end lost 3 bases, and 8 bases lay between the germline ends. Germline V gene data show CDR1 as MDHEN and CDR2 as SYDVKM. The CDR3 runs 13 residues. CDR3 sequence reads: CASRGSPNEKLFF. Here the CDR3 DNA reads TGTGCCAGCAGGGGGAGCCCTAATGAAAAACTGTTTTTT.

The rearrangement uses TRBV7-2 and TRBJ1-6; D may be TRBD1 (5 bases). This CDR3 is built from 15 residues. Germline V gene lookup returns CDR1 SGHTA and CDR2 FQGNSA. Deletions cut 5 bases from V and 9 bases from J, with 17 bases between. DNA for the CDR3: TGTGCCAGCAGCCCTGGGGGGACTAGTGCTTCACCCCTCCACTTT. Translating gives CASSPGGTSASPLHF. Based on the CDR3 plus reference TRBV7-2 and TRBJ1-6, the full variable domain is GAGVSQSPSNKVTEKGKDVELRCDPISGHTALYWYRQSLGQGLEFLIYFQGNSAPDKSGLPSDRFSAERTGGSVSTLTIQRTQQEDSAVYLCASSPGGTSASPLHFGNGTRLTVT.

J is TRBJ1-2 and V is TRBV6-6, with a weak D call TRBD1 (6 bases). The ends were cut back, 5 bases at V and 1 base at J, with 17 bases in the middle. The germline V gene encodes CDR1 MNHNY and CDR2 SVGAGI (reference sequence). This CDR3 is 16 amino acids long. The CDR3 protein is CASSQSQGSSNYGYTF. Written as DNA, the CDR3 is TGTGCCAGCAGTCAATCGCAGGGGAGTAGTAACTATGGCTACACCTTC.

The chain carries TRBV30 and TRBJ1-6; a weak D match, TRBD1 (5 bases). With 2 bases removed from V and 7 bases from J, the gap between germline ends came to 15 bases. The CDR3 loop spans 15 amino acids. CDR1 GTSNPN and CDR2 SVGIG come from the germline V gene (reference sequence). CDR3 residues: CAWSIQGPGNSPLHF. The CDR3, as DNA: TGTGCCTGGAGTATCCAGGGTCCCGGGAATTCACCCCTCCACTTT.

The V gene is TRBV28, the J gene TRBJ2-2, with TRBD2 matching 11 bases. CDR3 length equals 17 residues. CDR1 and CDR2 (germline): MDHEN, SYDVKM. Trimming cost V 8 bases and J 4 bases; bases outside gene matches: 12. Written as DNA, the CDR3 is TGTGCCAGCGTGGGGGGGACTAGCGGCTCGGGCACCGGGGAGCTGTTTTTT. Translating it yields CASVGGTSGSGTGELFF.

This sequence joins TRBV15 and TRBJ1-5; 12 bases line up with TRBD1. The germline V gene encodes CDR1 LNHNV and CDR2 YYDKDF (reference sequence). The CDR3 is 16 amino acids. Germline trimming cut 2 bases from V and 5 bases from J; bases unmatched to any gene: 4. DNA for the CDR3: TGTGCCACCAGCAGATTTGGGACAGGGGGCGATCAGCCCCAGCATTTT. Amino acids: CATSRFGTGGDQPQHF.